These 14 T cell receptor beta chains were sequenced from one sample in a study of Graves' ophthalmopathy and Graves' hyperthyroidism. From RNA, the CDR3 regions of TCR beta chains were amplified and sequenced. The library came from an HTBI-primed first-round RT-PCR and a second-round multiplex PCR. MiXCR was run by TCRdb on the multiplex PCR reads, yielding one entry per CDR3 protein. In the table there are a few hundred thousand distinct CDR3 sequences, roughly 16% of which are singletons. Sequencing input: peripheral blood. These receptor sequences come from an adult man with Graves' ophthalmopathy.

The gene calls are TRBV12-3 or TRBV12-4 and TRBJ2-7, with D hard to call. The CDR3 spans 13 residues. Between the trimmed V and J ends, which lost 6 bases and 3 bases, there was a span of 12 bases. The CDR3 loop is CASRSREFYEQYF. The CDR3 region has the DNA TGTGCCAGCAGATCAAGGGAATTCTACGAGCAGTACTTC.

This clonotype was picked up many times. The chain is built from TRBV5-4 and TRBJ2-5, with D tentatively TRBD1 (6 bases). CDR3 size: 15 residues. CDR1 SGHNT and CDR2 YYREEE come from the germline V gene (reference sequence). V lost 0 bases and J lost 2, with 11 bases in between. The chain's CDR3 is CASSLGYGTQETQYF. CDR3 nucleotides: TGTGCCAGCAGCTTGGGTTACGGGACACAAGAGACCCAGTACTTC.

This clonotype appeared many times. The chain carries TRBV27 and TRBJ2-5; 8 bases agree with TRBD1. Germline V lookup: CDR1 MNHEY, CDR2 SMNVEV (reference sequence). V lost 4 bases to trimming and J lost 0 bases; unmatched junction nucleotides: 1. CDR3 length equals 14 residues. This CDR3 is CASSWTGNQETQYF. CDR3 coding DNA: TGTGCCAGCAGTTGGACAGGGAACCAAGAGACCCAGTACTTC.

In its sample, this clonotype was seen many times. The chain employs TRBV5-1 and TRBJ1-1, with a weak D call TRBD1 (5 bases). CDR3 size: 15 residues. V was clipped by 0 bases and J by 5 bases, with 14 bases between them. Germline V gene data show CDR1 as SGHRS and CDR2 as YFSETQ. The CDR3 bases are TGCGCCAGCAGCTTGGCCAGGGCGCTGGGGACTGAAGCTTTCTTT. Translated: CASSLARALGTEAFF.

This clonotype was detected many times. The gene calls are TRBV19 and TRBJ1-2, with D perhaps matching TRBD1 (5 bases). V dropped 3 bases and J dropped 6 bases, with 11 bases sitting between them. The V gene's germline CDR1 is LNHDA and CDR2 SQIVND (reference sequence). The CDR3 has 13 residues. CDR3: CASSIEGIDGYTF. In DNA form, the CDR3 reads TGTGCCAGTAGTATTGAGGGGATCGATGGCTACACCTTC. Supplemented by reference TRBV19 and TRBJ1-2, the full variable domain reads DGGITQSPKYLFRKEGQNVTLSCEQNLNHDAMYWYRQDPGQGLRLIYYSQIVNDFQKGDIAEGYSVSREKKESFPLTVTSAQKNPTAFYLCASSIEGIDGYTFGSGTRLTVV.

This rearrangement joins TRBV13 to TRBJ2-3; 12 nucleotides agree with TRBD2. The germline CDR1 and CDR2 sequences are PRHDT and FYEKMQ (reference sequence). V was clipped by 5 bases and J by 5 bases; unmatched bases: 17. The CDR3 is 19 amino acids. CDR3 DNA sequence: TGTGCCAGCAGCACCGGGACTAGCGGGTCTTGGGTAACCAGAGATACGCAGTATTTT. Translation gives CASSTGTSGSWVTRDTQYF.

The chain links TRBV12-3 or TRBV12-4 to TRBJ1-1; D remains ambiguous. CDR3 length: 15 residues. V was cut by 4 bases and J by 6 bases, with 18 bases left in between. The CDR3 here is CASSWSPMLGAEAFF. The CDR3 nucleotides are TGTGCCAGCAGTTGGTCACCCATGTTGGGCGCTGAAGCTTTCTTT.

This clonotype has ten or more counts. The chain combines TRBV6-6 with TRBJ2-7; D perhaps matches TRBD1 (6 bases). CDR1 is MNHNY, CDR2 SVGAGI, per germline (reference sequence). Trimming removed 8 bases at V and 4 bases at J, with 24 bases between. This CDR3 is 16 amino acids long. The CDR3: CASGLQGWGLGYEQYF. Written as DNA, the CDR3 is TGTGCCAGCGGACTCCAGGGGTGGGGGCTTGGTTACGAGCAGTACTTC.

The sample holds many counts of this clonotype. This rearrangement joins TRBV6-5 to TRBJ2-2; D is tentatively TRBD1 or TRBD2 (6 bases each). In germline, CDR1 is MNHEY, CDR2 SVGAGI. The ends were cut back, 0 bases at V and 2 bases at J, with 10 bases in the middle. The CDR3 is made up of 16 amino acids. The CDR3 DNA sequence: TGTGCCAGCAGTTACTCTCGGGGGCGTAACACCGGGGAGCTGTTTTTT. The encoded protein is CASSYSRGRNTGELFF.

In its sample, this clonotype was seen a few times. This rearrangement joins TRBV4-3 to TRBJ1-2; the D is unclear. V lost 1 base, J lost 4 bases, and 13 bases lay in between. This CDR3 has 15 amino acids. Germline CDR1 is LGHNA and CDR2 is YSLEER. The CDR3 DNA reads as TGCGCCAGCAGCCAAGGGAAGGGCCCTATCTATGGCTACACCTTC. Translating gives CASSQGKGPIYGYTF.

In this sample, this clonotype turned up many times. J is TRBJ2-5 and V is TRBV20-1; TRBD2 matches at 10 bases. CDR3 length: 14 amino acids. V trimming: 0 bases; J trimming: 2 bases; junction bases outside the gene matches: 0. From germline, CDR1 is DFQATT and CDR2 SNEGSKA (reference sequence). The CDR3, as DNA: TGCAGTGCTAGAGAGGGACTAGCGCAAGAGACCCAGTACTTC. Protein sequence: CSAREGLAQETQYF.

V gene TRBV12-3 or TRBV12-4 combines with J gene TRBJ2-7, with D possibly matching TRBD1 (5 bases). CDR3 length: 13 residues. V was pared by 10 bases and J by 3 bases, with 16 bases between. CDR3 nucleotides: TGTGCCACCAAGGATGACAGTAACTACGAGCAGTACTTC. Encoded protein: CATKDDSNYEQYF.

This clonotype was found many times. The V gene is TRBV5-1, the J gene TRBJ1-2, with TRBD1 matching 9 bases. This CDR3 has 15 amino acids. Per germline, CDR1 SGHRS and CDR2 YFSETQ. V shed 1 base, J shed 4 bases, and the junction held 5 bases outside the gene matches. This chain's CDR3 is CASSLTGGASYGYTF. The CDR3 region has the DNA TGCGCCAGCAGCTTGACAGGGGGCGCGAGCTATGGCTACACCTTC.

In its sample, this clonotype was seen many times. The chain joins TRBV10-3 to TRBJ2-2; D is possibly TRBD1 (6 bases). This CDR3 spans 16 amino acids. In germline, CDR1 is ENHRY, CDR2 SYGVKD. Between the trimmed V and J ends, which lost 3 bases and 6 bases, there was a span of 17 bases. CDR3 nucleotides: TGTGCCATCAGTGAAGCTGGGGGCGAAGTTCCCGGGGAGCTGTTTTTT. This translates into CAISEAGGEVPGELFF.